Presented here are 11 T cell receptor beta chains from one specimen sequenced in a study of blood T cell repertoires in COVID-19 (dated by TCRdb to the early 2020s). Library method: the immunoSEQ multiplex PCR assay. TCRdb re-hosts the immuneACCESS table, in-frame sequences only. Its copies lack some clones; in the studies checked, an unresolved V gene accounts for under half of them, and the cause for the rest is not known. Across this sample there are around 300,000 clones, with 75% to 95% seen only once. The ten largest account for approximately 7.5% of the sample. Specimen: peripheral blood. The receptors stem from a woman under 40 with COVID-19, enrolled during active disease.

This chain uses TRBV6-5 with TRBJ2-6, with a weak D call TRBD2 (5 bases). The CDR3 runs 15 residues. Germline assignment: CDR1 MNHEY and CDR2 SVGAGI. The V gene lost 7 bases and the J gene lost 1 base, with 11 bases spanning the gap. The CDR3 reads CASISRGSGANVLTF. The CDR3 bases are TGTGCCAGCATATCCCGGGGATCTGGGGCCAACGTCCTGACTTTC.

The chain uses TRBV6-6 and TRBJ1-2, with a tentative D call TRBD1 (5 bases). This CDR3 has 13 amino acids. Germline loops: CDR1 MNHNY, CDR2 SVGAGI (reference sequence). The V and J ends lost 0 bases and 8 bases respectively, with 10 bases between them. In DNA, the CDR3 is TGTGCCAGCAGTTACTCGTCAGGGTCCGGCTACACCTTC. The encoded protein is CASSYSSGSGYTF.

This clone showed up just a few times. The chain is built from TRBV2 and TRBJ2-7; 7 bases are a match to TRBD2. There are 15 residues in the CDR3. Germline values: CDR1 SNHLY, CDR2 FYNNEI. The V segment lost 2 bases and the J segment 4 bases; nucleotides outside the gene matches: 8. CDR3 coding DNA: TGTGCCAGCAGTGAAACAGGACTAGTTGGGTACGAGCAGTACTTC. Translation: CASSETGLVGYEQYF.

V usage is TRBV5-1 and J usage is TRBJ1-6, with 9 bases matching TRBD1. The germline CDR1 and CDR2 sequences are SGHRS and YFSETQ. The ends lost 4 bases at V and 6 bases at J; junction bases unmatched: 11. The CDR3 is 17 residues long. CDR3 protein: CASSPGQGAASNSPLHF. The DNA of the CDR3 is TGCGCCAGCAGCCCGGGACAGGGAGCGGCGTCTAATTCACCCCTCCACTTT.

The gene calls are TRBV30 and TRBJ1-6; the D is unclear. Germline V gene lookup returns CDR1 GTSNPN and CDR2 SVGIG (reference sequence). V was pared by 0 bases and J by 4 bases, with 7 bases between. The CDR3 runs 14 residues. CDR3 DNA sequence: TGTGCCTGGAGTGTAAGCCGGTATAATTCACCCCTCCACTTT. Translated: CAWSVSRYNSPLHF.

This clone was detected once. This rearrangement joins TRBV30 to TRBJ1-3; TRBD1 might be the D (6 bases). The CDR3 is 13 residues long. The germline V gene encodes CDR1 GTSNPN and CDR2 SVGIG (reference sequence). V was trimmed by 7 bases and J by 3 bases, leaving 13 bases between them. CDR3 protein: CASTGRSGNTIYF. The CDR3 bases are TGTGCCTCCACAGGGCGCAGTGGAAACACCATATATTTT.

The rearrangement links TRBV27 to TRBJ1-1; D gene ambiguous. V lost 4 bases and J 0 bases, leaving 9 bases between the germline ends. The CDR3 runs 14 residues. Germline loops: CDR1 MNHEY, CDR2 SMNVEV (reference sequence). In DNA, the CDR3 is TGTGCCAGCAGTTACAGTTCCGTGAACACTGAAGCTTTCTTT. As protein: CASSYSSVNTEAFF.

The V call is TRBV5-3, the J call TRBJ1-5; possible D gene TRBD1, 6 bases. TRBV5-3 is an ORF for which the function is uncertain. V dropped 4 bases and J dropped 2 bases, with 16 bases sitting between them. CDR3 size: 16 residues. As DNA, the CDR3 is TGTGCCAGAAGCCTAATGGGGGCGAAGGGCAATCAGCCCCAGCATTTT. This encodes CARSLMGAKGNQPQHF.

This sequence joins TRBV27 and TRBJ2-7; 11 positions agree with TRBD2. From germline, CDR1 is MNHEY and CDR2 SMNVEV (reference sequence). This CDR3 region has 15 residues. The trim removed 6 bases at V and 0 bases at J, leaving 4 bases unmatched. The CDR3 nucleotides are TGTGCCAGCAGCCCCGGGACTAGCGGCTCCTACGAGCAGTACTTC. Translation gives CASSPGTSGSYEQYF.

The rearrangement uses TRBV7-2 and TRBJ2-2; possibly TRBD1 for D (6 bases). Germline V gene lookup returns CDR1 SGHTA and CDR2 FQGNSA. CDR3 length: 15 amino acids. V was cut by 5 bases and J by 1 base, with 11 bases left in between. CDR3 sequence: CASSRDRLNTGELFF. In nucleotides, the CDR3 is TGTGCCAGCAGCCGCGACAGGTTGAACACCGGGGAGCTGTTTTTT.

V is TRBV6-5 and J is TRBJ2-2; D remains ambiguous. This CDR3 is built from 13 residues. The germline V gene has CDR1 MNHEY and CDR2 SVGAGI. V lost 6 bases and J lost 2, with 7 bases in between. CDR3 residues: CASREPNTGELFF. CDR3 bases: TGTGCCAGCAGGGAGCCAAACACCGGGGAGCTGTTTTTT.